This T cell receptor (beta chain) stems from a study of cytomegalovirus exposure and HLA in healthy donors. The V end was cut by 6 bases, the J end by 0 bases, with 5 bases between. The CDR3 consists of 12 residues. Germline V lookup: CDR1 MNHEY, CDR2 SVGAGI. Overall study findings and caveats: In the roughly 110 validation repertoires, approximately 94% of cluster scores exceeded 0, per a later analysis. Specificity for CMV antigens was confirmed in vitro for a few of the CMV-associated chains.

Turning to this clone: The antigen is unknown.

This table comes from immunoSEQ multiplex PCR, and its TCRdb copy is limited to in-frame clones, with some not included. There are some 140,000 clones in the sample; less than 90% occur only once, and around 24% lies in the top ten. The clonotype was recovered from a man aged 18-30 years in good health and CMV-seropositive. What was sequenced was PBMCs. V usage is TRBV6-5 and J usage is TRBJ1-2; D is uncertain. The CDR3 protein is CASRSANYGYTF. The CDR3 DNA reads TGTGCCAGCAGGTCCGCTAACTATGGCTACACCTTC.